This TCR beta chain was sequenced in a study of blood T cell repertoires in COVID-19. Overall study: Samples taken during acute and convalescent COVID-19 were collected in the United States, Italy and Spain. PBMCs, B-cell-depleted T cells, or T cells were the source of the cDNA or gDNA that made up the material.

Source study methods: Amplifying reference gene primers gave estimates of nucleated cell counts. Produced via immunoSEQ multiplex PCR; TCRdb's table is partial and in-frame only. The V and J calls and clone size are taken from that table; D and trimming were inferred from the DNA. The sample yields just under 350,000 clones, about 83% seen once. The germline CDR1 and CDR2 sequences are SGHDN and FVKESK. With 1 base removed from V and 6 bases from J, the gap between germline ends came to 7 bases. The CDR3 spans 14 residues. V gene TRBV14 combines with J gene TRBJ1-6, with D perhaps TRBD1 (6 bases). Sequencing was performed on peripheral blood. The receptor was derived from a man aged 25-45 years with active or convalescent COVID-19. CDR3: CASSQGTANSPLHF. For the CDR3, the DNA is TGTGCCAGCAGCCAAGGGACAGCTAATTCACCCCTCCACTTT.